This is a list of T cell receptor beta chains from one sample in a study of blood T cell repertoires in COVID-19. Repertoires were generated with immunoSEQ multiplex PCR, while TCRdb's copy carries only in-frame clones and drops some. The sample has 300,000 to 450,000 clones, 85% seen once; the top ten hold roughly 3.9%. The specimen was peripheral blood. The receptors stem from a woman aged 18-30 years with acute or convalescent COVID-19. The CDR3 runs from the conserved cysteine through the conserved F or W. D genes are given only for firm matches. A row's size may be missing; if present it is once, few, many or a size class.

size	D	V	J	CDR3	DNA
.	.	TRBV28	TRBJ1-2	CAGGDRGSYGYTF	TGTGCCGGGGGGGACCGGGGCAGCTATGGCTACACCTTC
.	.	TRBV7-4	TRBJ2-7	CASSFQQVPSYEQYF	TGTGCCAGCAGCTTCCAGCAGGTCCCCTCCTACGAGCAGTACTTC
.	.	TRBV4-2	TRBJ2-5	CASSQTNGQETQYF	TGTGCCAGCAGCCAGACGAACGGGCAAGAGACCCAGTACTTC
.	TRBD1	TRBV19	TRBJ1-1	CASSAQTGGVTEAFF	TGTGCCAGTAGTGCGCAGACAGGGGGTGTTACTGAAGCTTTCTTT
.	.	TRBV28	TRBJ2-7	CASSLGHPRPQQYF	TGTGCCAGCAGCCTGGGGCATCCCCGGCCCCAGCAGTACTTC
.	TRBD1	TRBV2	TRBJ1-4	CAIDREDNEKLFF	TGTGCCATCGACAGGGAGGATAATGAAAAACTGTTTTTT
.	.	TRBV2	TRBJ1-1	CASLDGMNTEAFF	TGTGCCAGTCTAGACGGCATGAACACTGAAGCTTTCTTT
.	.	TRBV2	TRBJ2-1	CASTPEDGYNEQFF	TGTGCCAGCACCCCGGAGGACGGATACAATGAGCAGTTCTTC
.	.	TRBV9	TRBJ2-2	CASSVGGNTGELFF	TGTGCCAGCAGCGTAGGAGGGAACACCGGGGAGCTGTTTTTT
.	.	TRBV28	TRBJ1-1	CASMAGGEGNTEAFF	TGTGCCAGCATGGCCGGAGGGGAGGGGAACACTGAAGCTTTCTTT
.	.	TRBV27	TRBJ2-7	CASSLYYSGGTDFSYEQYF	TGTGCCAGCAGTTTATACTATTCTGGAGGGACGGATTTCTCCTACGAGCAGTACTTC
.	TRBD1	TRBV3-1/TRBV3-2	TRBJ1-6	CASSQKTGYNSPLHF	TGTGCCAGCAGCCAAAAGACAGGGTATAATTCACCCCTCCACTTT
.	TRBD2	TRBV18	TRBJ2-1	CASSPTQGLVSYNEQFF	TGTGCCAGCTCACCAACACAGGGACTAGTCTCCTACAATGAGCAGTTCTTC
.	TRBD2	TRBV27	TRBJ2-3	CASSSRTSGTDTQYF	TGTGCCAGCAGTTCTCGGACTAGCGGCACAGATACGCAGTATTTT
.	TRBD1	TRBV6-5	TRBJ2-3	CASNLDRGTDTQYF	TGTGCCAGCAATCTCGACAGGGGAACAGATACGCAGTATTTT
once	.	TRBV3-1/TRBV3-2	TRBJ2-5	CAAKVRGGETQYF	TGTGCCGCTAAAGTTAGGGGGGGAGAGACCCAGTACTTC
.	TRBD2	TRBV30	TRBJ2-5	CAWSAGTREETQYF	TGTGCCTGGAGTGCAGGGACTAGGGAAGAGACCCAGTACTTC
.	.	TRBV9	TRBJ2-3	CASSVLSDTQYF	TGTGCCAGCAGCGTACTTTCAGATACGCAGTATTTT
.	TRBD2	TRBV6-6	TRBJ2-1	CASSYQLAGPYNEQFF	TGTGCCAGCAGTTACCAACTAGCGGGACCTTACAATGAGCAGTTCTTC
.	TRBD2	TRBV7-2	TRBJ2-3	CASSSAFGGATDTQYF	TGTGCCAGCAGCTCCGCCTTCGGGGGGGCCACAGATACGCAGTATTTT
.	.	TRBV28	TRBJ1-1	CASSDLRVRTEAFF	TGTGCCAGCAGTGACCTCAGGGTAAGAACTGAAGCTTTCTTT
.	.	TRBV28	TRBJ1-6	CASSFVQGGSPLHF	TGTGCCAGCAGTTTCGTCCAGGGTGGATCACCCCTCCACTTT
.	TRBD1	TRBV5-4	TRBJ2-2	CASSPGTANTGELFF	TGTGCCAGCAGTCCCGGGACAGCGAACACCGGGGAGCTGTTTTTT
.	.	TRBV27	TRBJ1-1	CASFPEQGLPEAFF	TGTGCCAGCTTCCCCGAGCAGGGACTTCCTGAAGCTTTCTTT
.	TRBD1	TRBV11-2	TRBJ1-4	CASSLEWTGLEKLFF	TGTGCCAGCAGCTTAGAGTGGACAGGGCTGGAAAAACTGTTTTTT
.	.	TRBV5-6	TRBJ1-3	CASSYDRGNTIYF	TGTGCCAGCAGTTACGACAGGGGAAACACCATATATTTT
.	.	TRBV30	TRBJ1-5	CAWSLEVSNQPQHF	TGTGCCTGGAGCCTCGAGGTTAGCAATCAGCCCCAGCATTTT
.	TRBD1	TRBV24-1	TRBJ2-2	CATSDPGQGTNTGELFF	TGTGCCACCAGTGATCCTGGACAGGGAACGAACACCGGGGAGCTGTTTTTT
once	TRBD2	TRBV25-1	TRBJ2-7	CASSEFGGGQEDEQYF	TGTGCCAGCAGTGAATTCGGGGGGGGGCAGGAAGACGAGCAGTACTTC
.	.	TRBV18	TRBJ2-5	CASSPGRRETQYF	TGTGCCAGCTCACCGGGGCGCAGAGAGACCCAGTACTTC
.	TRBD2	TRBV10-1	TRBJ2-1	CASSGGAGGRSEQFF	TGCGCCAGCAGTGGAGGAGCGGGGGGGCGAAGTGAGCAGTTCTTC